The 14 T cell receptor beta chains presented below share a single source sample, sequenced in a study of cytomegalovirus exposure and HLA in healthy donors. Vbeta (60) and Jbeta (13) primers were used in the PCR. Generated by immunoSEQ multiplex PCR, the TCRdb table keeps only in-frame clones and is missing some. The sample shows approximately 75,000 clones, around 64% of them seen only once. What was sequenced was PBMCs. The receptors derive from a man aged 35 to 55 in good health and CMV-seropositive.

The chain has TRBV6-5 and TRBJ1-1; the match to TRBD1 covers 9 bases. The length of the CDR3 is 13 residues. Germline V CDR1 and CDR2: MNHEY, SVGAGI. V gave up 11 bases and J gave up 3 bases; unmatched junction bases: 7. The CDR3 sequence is CAAWDRVYTEAFF. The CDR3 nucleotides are TGTGCCGCCTGGGACAGGGTTTACACTGAAGCTTTCTTT.

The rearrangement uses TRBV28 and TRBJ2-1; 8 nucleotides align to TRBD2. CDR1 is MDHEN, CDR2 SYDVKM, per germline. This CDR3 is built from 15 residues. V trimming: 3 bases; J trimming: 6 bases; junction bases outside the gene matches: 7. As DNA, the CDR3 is TGTGCCAGCAGTTTGTGGGGACTAGGATCCAATGAGCAGTTCTTC. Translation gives CASSLWGLGSNEQFF.

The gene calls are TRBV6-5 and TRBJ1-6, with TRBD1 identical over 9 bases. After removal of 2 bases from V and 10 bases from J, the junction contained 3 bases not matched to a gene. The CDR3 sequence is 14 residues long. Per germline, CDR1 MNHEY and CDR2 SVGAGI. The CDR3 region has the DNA TGTGCCAGCAGTTACGGGACAGGGCAATCACCCCTCCACTTT. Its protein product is CASSYGTGQSPLHF.

CDR3 residues: CASSSGDRDQPQHF. In DNA, the CDR3 is TGTGCCAGCAGCTCAGGGGACAGGGATCAGCCCCAGCATTTT. J is TRBJ1-5 and V is TRBV6-5, with 9 bases lining up with TRBD1. This CDR3 has 14 residues. Trimming removed 6 bases from V and 5 bases from J; junction bases left unmatched: 5. CDR1 is MNHEY, CDR2 SVGAGI, per germline.

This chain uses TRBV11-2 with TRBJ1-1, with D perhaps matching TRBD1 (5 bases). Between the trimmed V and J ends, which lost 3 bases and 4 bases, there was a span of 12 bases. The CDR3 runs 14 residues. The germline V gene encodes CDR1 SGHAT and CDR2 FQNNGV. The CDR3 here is CASSFTGRGTEAFF. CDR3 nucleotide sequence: TGTGCCAGCAGCTTTACCGGGAGGGGCACTGAAGCTTTCTTT.

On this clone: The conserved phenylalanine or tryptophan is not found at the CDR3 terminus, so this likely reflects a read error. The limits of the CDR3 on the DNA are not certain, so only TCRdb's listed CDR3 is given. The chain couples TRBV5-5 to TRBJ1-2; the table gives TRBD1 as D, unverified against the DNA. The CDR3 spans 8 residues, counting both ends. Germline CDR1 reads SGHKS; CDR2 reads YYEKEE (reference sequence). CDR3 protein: CASSSGQE.

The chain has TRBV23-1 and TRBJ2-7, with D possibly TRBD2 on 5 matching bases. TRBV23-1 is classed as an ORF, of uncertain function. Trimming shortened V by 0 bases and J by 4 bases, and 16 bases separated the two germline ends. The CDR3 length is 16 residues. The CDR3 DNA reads TGCGCCAGCAGTCAATCTAAACTTCGGGGATGTTACGAGCAGTACTTC. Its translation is CASSQSKLRGCYEQYF.

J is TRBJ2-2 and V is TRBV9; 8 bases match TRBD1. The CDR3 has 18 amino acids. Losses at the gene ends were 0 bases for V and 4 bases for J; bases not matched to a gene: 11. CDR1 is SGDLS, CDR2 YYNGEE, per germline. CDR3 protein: CASSVAPGQGLATGELFF. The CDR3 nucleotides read TGTGCCAGCAGCGTAGCTCCCGGACAGGGACTCGCCACCGGGGAGCTGTTTTTT.

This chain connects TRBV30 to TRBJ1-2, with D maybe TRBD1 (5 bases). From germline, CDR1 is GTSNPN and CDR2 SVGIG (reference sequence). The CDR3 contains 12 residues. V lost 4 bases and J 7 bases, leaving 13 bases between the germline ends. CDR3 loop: CAWKTRRGGYTF. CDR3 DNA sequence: TGTGCCTGGAAGACCCGGAGGGGTGGCTACACCTTC.

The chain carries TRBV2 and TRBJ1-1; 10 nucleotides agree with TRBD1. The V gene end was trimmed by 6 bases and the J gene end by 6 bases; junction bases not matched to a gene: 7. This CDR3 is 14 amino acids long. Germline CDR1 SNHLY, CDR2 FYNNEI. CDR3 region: CASSPGTGEAEAFF. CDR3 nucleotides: TGTGCCAGCAGCCCCGGGACAGGGGAGGCTGAAGCTTTCTTT.

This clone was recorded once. CDR3 nucleotides: TGTGCCAGCAGTGAATCCGGCTATGGCTACACCTTC. Protein: CASSESGYGYTF. This chain uses TRBV25-1 with TRBJ1-2; D is undetermined. The CDR3 contains 12 residues. With 1 base removed from V and 4 bases from J, the gap between germline ends came to 4 bases. Germline V lookup: CDR1 MGHDK, CDR2 SYGVNS.

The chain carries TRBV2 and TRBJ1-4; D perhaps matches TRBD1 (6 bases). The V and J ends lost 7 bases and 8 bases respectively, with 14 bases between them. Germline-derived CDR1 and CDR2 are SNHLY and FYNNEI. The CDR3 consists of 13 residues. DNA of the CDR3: TGTGCCAGCAAACAGGGCTACGGAGAAAAACTGTTTTTT. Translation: CASKQGYGEKLFF. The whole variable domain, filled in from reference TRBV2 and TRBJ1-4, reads EPEVTQTPSHQVTQMGQEVILRCVPISNHLYFYWYRQILGQKVEFLVSFYNNEISEKSEIFDDQFSVERPDGSNFTLKIRSTKLEDSAMYFCASKQGYGEKLFFGSGTQLSVL.

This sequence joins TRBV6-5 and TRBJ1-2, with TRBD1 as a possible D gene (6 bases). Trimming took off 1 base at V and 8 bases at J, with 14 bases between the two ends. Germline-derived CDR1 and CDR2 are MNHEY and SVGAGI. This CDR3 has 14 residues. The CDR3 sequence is CASSYLGGAEGYTF. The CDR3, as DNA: TGTGCCAGCAGTTACTTGGGGGGGGCGGAAGGCTACACCTTC.

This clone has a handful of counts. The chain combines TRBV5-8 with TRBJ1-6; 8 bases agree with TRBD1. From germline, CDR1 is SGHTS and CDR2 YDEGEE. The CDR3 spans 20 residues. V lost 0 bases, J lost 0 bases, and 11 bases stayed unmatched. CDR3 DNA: TGTGCCAGCAGCTTGGGCGGGACAGGCATTCCGAGCTCCTATAATTCACCCCTCCACTTT. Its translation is CASSLGGTGIPSSYNSPLHF. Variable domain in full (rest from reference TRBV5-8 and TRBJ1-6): EAGVTQSPTHLIKTRGQQATLRCSPISGHTSVYWYQQALGLGLQFLLWYDEGEERNRGNFPPRFSGRQFPNYSSELNVNALELEDSALYLCASSLGGTGIPSSYNSPLHFGNGTRLTVT.